This T cell receptor (beta chain) was captured in a study of blood T cell repertoires in COVID-19. As for the study in general: Researchers got acute and convalescent COVID-19 samples from the United States, Italy and Spain.

Participant reports of clinical history set cohort assignment. No more than 2 weeks before study entry, exposed participants had met a case of COVID-19. In the original analysis: Amplification of reference gene primers was used by the study to estimate nucleated cell counts. Assay: immunoSEQ multiplex PCR; the TCRdb copy retains only in-frame clones and omits some. The DNA gave D and trimming, while V, J and clone size come from that table. The repertoire includes approximately 300,000 clones, roughly 90% of them detected once, and about 4.2% sits in the top ten. The sequenced sample consisted of PBMCs or T cells enriched from blood (not recorded which). This receptor was obtained from a woman in her twenties or thirties who had been exposed to COVID-19.

This CDR3 is CASSFWGLAGGEQFF. CDR3 sequence (DNA): TGTGCCAGCAGCTTCTGGGGGCTAGCGGGGGGAGAGCAGTTCTTC. The V gene is TRBV11-2, the J gene TRBJ2-1, with 11 bases fitting TRBD2. The ends lost 3 bases at V and 10 bases at J; junction bases unmatched: 8. Germline CDR1 and CDR2: SGHAT and FQNNGV. The CDR3 is 15 residues long.